Below are 28 T cell receptor delta chains sequenced from a single sample in a study of gamma-delta T cells after stem cell transplantation. TCRdb re-called the RT-PCR reads with CATT. The sample records approximately 3,000 delta-chain clones, roughly 9% being singletons. The sample comprised gamma-delta T cells. These receptor sequences come from a human donor. It is not recorded whose cells these are; they may come from a transplant donor.

This clone rates as large. This chain links TRDV2 with TRDJ2, with TRDD3 matching 9 bases. Germline loops: CDR1 GEAIGNYY, CDR2 EKD. With 3 bases clipped from V and 4 bases from J, the junction kept 2 bases outside the gene matches. CDR3 length equals 14 residues. CDR3 loop: CACDVLGETAQLFF. The CDR3 nucleotides read TGTGCCTGTGACGTACTGGGGGAGACAGCACAACTCTTCTTT.

This clone was seen more than once but under ten times. A read error is the likely source, as a far larger clone sits one nucleotide away. The V gene is TRDV2, the J gene TRDJ3; weak D call: TRDD3 (6 bases). The CDR3 is 19 amino acids. The V gene's germline CDR1 is GEAIGNYY and CDR2 EKD. This CDR3 reads CACGTLLGTSSWDTRQMFF. The CDR3, as DNA: TGTGCCTGTGGCACCCTCCTGGGGACGAGCTCCTGGGACACCCGACAGATGTTTTTC.

This clone was seen only a few times. This DNA's translation differs at residue 16 from TCRdb's protein, which comes from a much larger clone; a read error is likely, and the protein shown is translated from the DNA. The chain recombines TRDV2 with TRDJ3, with 12 bases identical to TRDD3. The germline CDR1 and CDR2 sequences are GEAIGNYY and EKD. The CDR3 length is 18 residues. CDR3 region: CACDILGDTSWDTRQVFF. In nucleotides, the CDR3 is TGTGCCTGTGACATACTGGGGGATACCTCCTGGGACACCCGACAGGTGTTTTTC.

As regards this clone: With a far larger clone one base away, a read error is the likely cause. The gene calls are TRDV2 and TRDJ2, with D tentatively TRDD3 (6 bases). CDR1 GEAIGNYY and CDR2 EKD come from the germline V gene. Trimming took off 3 bases at V and 1 base at J, with 11 bases between the two ends. The CDR3 runs 15 residues. CDR3 in DNA: TGTGCCTGTGACGTACCGGGGGATTTGACAGCACAACTCTTCTTT. Its protein is CACDVPGDLTAQLFF.

This clone was observed a few times. This is likely an artifact of a read error, given a far larger clone one base away. This chain connects TRDV2 to TRDJ2; the match to TRDD3 covers 10 bases. The germline gives CDR1 GEAIGNYY, CDR2 EKD. The CDR3 has 15 residues. This CDR3 is CACDVLGDLTAQPFF. CDR3 sequence (DNA): TGTGCCTGTGACGTACTGGGGGATTTGACAGCACAACCCTTCTTT.

Turning to this clone: It differs at one base from a far larger clone, so likely a read error. The chain has TRDV2 and TRDJ1; perhaps TRDD3 as D (6 bases). Germline V gene lookup returns CDR1 GEAIGNYY and CDR2 EKD. V was trimmed by 0 bases and J by 0 bases, leaving 13 bases between them. The CDR3 sequence is 16 residues long. The CDR3 sequence: CACDTGGQGDTDKLIF. The CDR3 DNA is TGTGCCTGTGACACCGGGGGACAGGGGGACACCGATAAACTCATCTTT.

A note on this clone: This may be a read error, as it is one base from a much larger clone. The chain has TRDV2 and TRDJ1, with 7 bases matching TRDD3. Germline V gene sequence: CDR1 GEAIGNYY, CDR2 EKD. This CDR3 region has 15 residues. Written as DNA, the CDR3 is TGTGCCTGTGGCACCGGTACTGGGGTTACCGATAAACTCATCTTT. Translation gives CACGTGTGVTDKLIF.

Concerning this clone itself: This could be a read error, since a much larger clone is one nucleotide away. Other nucleotide sequences in the sample specify the same CDR3. This rearrangement joins TRDV1 to TRDJ1; 13 bases align to TRDD3. The germline gives CDR1 TSWWSYY, CDR2 QGS. The CDR3 extends over 22 amino acids. This CDR3 reads CALGELPTATGGYDLKEDKLIF. CDR3 nucleotide sequence: TGTGCTCTTGGTGAACTTCCTACGGCTACTGGGGGATACGATCTAAAGGAAGATAAACTCATCTTT.

On this clone itself: A far larger clone lies a single base away; this is likely a read error. The gene calls are TRDV2 and TRDJ3, with 13 bases lining up with TRDD3. CDR3 length: 21 residues. Germline V gene data show CDR1 as GEAIGNYY and CDR2 as EKD. The CDR3 protein is CACNTVLGDTRSSWDTRQMFF. The CDR3 nucleotides read TGTGCCTGTAACACCGTACTGGGGGATACGCGGAGCTCCTGGGACACCCGACAGATGTTTTTC.

Of note for this clone: With only one base between it and a far larger clone, this is likely a read error. The genes are TRDV2 and TRDJ1; 7 bases fit TRDD3. Germline CDR1 is GEAIGNYY and CDR2 is EKD. This CDR3 is built from 20 residues. The junction had 22 bases not matched to a gene; V was cut back by 4 bases and J by 0 bases. CDR3 residues: CACDTYWGIKGEPYTDKLIF. The CDR3 DNA sequence: TGTGCCTGTGATACGTACTGGGGAATTAAAGGGGAACCGTACACCGATAAACTCATCTTT.

This clone was detected only a few times. This probably arose from a read error, given a far larger clone one base away. The gene calls are TRDV2 and TRDJ2; TRDD3 aligns across 8 bases. The CDR3 sequence is 15 residues long. CDR1 is GEAIGNYY, CDR2 EKD, per germline. The J segment lost 1 base and the V segment lost 2 bases, leaving 2 bases of the junction unmatched. For the CDR3, the DNA is TGTGCCTGTGACATGCTGGGGGATTTGACAGCACAACTCTTCTTT. Translating it yields CACDMLGDLTAQLFF.

This clone is large. Other nucleotide sequences from this sample produce the same CDR3. The chain recombines TRDV2 with TRDJ3, with 13 bases that match TRDD3. V lost 0 bases and J lost 4; bases outside the gene matches: 8. Germline V gene sequence: CDR1 GEAIGNYY, CDR2 EKD. This CDR3 is built from 20 residues. The CDR3 loop reads CACDTLVTGGYGWDTRQMFF. CDR3 DNA: TGTGCCTGTGACACCCTGGTTACTGGGGGATACGGGTGGGACACCCGACAGATGTTTTTC.

As to this clone: A much larger clone is a single base away; this may be a read error. Other DNA variants within this sample encode the same CDR3. The chain combines TRAV29/DV5 with TRDJ1, with 8 bases that match TRDD3. The CDR3 is 20 amino acids. The germline V gene has CDR1 NSMFDY and CDR2 ISSIKDK. DNA of the CDR3: TGTGCAGCGAGCGCGCCTAAGGCCTCCCGGATGGGGGATCAAGCCGATAAACTCATCTTT. It codes for CAASAPKASRMGDQADKLIF.

Concerning this clone: Given a far larger clone just one base away, this is likely a sequencing read error. The chain uses TRDV2 and TRDJ3; 8 bases line up with TRDD3. V dropped 1 base and J dropped 0; count of bases not matched to a gene: 10. Germline CDR1 and CDR2: GEAIGNYY and EKD. The CDR3 length is 20 residues. CDR3 DNA sequence: TGTGCCTGTGACACGTACTGGGGGGTAGAAAGCTCCTGGGACACCCGACAGATGTTTTTC. The encoded protein is CACDTYWGVESSWDTRQMFF.

In its sample, this clone ranks as medium-sized. This chain links TRDV1 with TRDJ1; D is possibly TRDD3 (5 bases). Trimming took off 2 bases at V and 0 bases at J, with 13 bases between the two ends. This CDR3 is built from 16 residues. Per the germline V gene, CDR1 is TSWWSYY and CDR2 is QGS. The CDR3 loop is CALGEAWGPYTDKLIF. CDR3 sequence (DNA): TGTGCTCTTGGGGAAGCGTGGGGCCCGTACACCGATAAACTCATCTTT.

This clone has more than one count but fewer than ten. A far bigger clonotype differs at one base, so this is likely a read error. This chain connects TRDV2 to TRDJ3, with D maybe TRDD3 (5 bases). The germline V gene encodes CDR1 GEAIGNYY and CDR2 EKD. V gave up 0 bases and J gave up 0 bases, with 14 bases separating them. There are 19 residues in the CDR3. For the CDR3, the DNA is TGTGCCTGTGACACCGTACCGGGGGCTAGCTCCTGGGACACCCGACAGATGTTTTTC. It is translated as CACDTVPGASSWDTRQMFF.

The rearrangement links TRDV2 to TRDJ3; 13 nucleotides agree with TRDD3. This CDR3 region has 20 residues. Trimming at V came to 3 bases and at J to 0 bases, leaving 7 bases not matched to a gene. Germline values: CDR1 GEAIGNYY, CDR2 EKD. CDR3 sequence: CACDYWGIRPRSWDTRQMFF. The CDR3 region has the DNA TGTGCCTGTGACTACTGGGGGATACGGCCTCGCTCCTGGGACACCCGACAGATGTTTTTC.

In its sample, this clone is medium-sized. This chain uses TRDV1 with TRDJ1; the D gene is possibly TRDD3 (10 bases). Germline CDR1 and CDR2: TSWWSYY and QGS. V was clipped by 1 base and J by 9 bases, with 33 bases between them. The CDR3 totals 20 residues. CDR3 coding DNA: TGTGCTCTTGGGGAACCTTGTGCCTTCCTACGTACTGGGGGATGCTCAGAACTCATCTTT. It is translated as CALGEPCAFLRTGGCSELIF.

Regarding this clone: This sequence is one base from a far larger clone and is likely a read error. The chain is built from TRDV2 and TRDJ3, with 13 positions matching TRDD3. This CDR3 spans 21 amino acids. V lost 3 bases to trimming and J lost 0 bases; unmatched junction nucleotides: 10. Germline CDR1 GEAIGNYY, CDR2 EKD. The CDR3 DNA is TGTGCCTGTGACCCCTGGGGCACTGGGGGATACGGCTCCTGGGACACCCGACAGATGTTTTTC. It encodes CACDPWGTGGYGSWDTRQMFF.

This clone was seen only a few times. This may come from a read error, since a much larger clone is one base off. V is TRDV2 and J is TRDJ3; 9 bases map to TRDD3. CDR1 is GEAIGNYY and CDR2 is EKD in the germline V gene. The CDR3 spans 21 residues. Losses at the gene ends were 2 bases for V and 3 bases for J; bases not matched to a gene: 16. The CDR3 nucleotides read TGTGCCTGTGACAAGTACCGGGGGATACAGCGGACTTTCTGGGACACCCGACAGATGTTTTTC. It translates to CACDKYRGIQRTFWDTRQMFF.

As for this clone: TCRdb assigns this DNA the protein of a much larger clone, which departs from its translation at residue 9; this likely reflects a read error, and the protein shown comes from translating the DNA. The V call is TRAV29/DV5, the J call TRDJ1, with a tentative D call TRDD3 (6 bases). The CDR3 is 18 residues long. Germline V gene data show CDR1 as NSMFDY and CDR2 as ISSIKDK. Trimming stripped 0 bases from V and 0 bases from J, with 21 bases between. CDR3 region: CAASAPLYRGRYTDKLIF. The CDR3 coding sequence is TGTGCAGCAAGCGCCCCTTTGTACCGGGGGAGGTACACCGATAAACTCATCTTT.

This clone has only one observation. A far larger clone is one base from this, pointing to a likely read error. V and J are TRDV2 and TRDJ3, with 12 bases identical to TRDD3. This CDR3 contains 21 residues. Germline-derived CDR1 and CDR2 are GEAIGNYY and EKD. J lost 3 bases, V lost 1 base, and 12 bases had no gene match. The CDR3 protein is CACDTYWGIQRTFWDTRQMFF. CDR3 in DNA: TGTGCCTGTGACACGTACTGGGGGATACAGCGGACTTTCTGGGACACCCGACAGATGTTTTTC.

As for this clone: This could be a read error, since a much larger clone is one nucleotide away. The V call is TRDV2, the J call TRDJ1, with 13 bases fitting TRDD3. Germline CDR1 and CDR2: GEAIGNYY and EKD. This CDR3 contains 19 residues. Trimming cost V 1 base and J 0 bases; bases outside gene matches: 10. This CDR3 reads CACDTRTGGYAAYTDKLIF. The CDR3 DNA follows: TGTGCCTGTGACACTCGTACTGGGGGATACGCGGCGTACACCGATAAACTCATCTTT.

This clone has only a few counts. This may stem from a read error, because a much larger clone lies one nucleotide away. CDR3: CACDTVDTQDTRQMFF. CDR3 nucleotides: TGTGCCTGTGACACCGTTGATACCCAGGACACCCGACAGATGTTTTTC. The chain joins TRDV2 to TRDJ3; possibly TRDD3 for D (5 bases). Germline V gene data show CDR1 as GEAIGNYY and CDR2 as EKD. V was clipped by 0 bases and J by 6 bases, with 11 bases between them. CDR3 length: 16 amino acids.

The V call is TRDV1, the J call TRDJ1, with 7 bases that match TRDD3. V shed 4 bases, J shed 5 bases, and the junction held 10 bases outside the gene matches. Germline CDR1 is TSWWSYY and CDR2 is QGS. The CDR3 is 15 amino acids. CDR3 residues: CALGVYRLLGDKLIF. In nucleotides, the CDR3 is TGTGCTCTTGGGGTTTATAGGTTACTGGGGGATAAACTCATCTTT.

On this clone: The TCRdb record carries a much larger clone's protein, which differs from this DNA's translation at residue 4; a read error is the likely cause, and the protein listed here is the DNA translation. V is TRDV2 and J is TRDJ2; 7 positions agree with TRDD3. The CDR3 runs to 13 residues. Germline CDR1 reads GEAIGNYY; CDR2 reads EKD. Trimming removed 5 bases from V and 4 bases from J; junction bases left unmatched: 3. CDR3 coding DNA: TGTGCCTGTGGCTACTGGGGGACAGCACAACTCTTCTTT. Protein sequence: CACGYWGTAQLFF.

This clone was counted a few times. This same CDR3 is encoded by further DNA sequences in the sample. This sequence joins TRAV29/DV5 and TRDJ1, with 11 positions matching TRDD3. J was trimmed by 4 bases and V by 0 bases; bases with no gene match: 14. Per the germline V gene, CDR1 is NSMFDY and CDR2 is ISSIKDK. The CDR3 contains 18 residues. The CDR3 DNA follows: TGTGCAGCAAGCGCCCCCTCCTACTGGGGGATAAGACACGATAAACTCATCTTT. It translates to CAASAPSYWGIRHDKLIF.

This clone turned up a few times. TCRdb's protein, taken from a much larger clone, differs from this DNA's translation at residue 14, likely owing to a read error; the protein displayed comes from the DNA. The chain employs TRDV2 and TRDJ1; D is perhaps TRDD2 (6 bases). The CDR3 length is 18 residues. The germline V gene encodes CDR1 GEAIGNYY and CDR2 EKD. Here the CDR3 reads CACDTFLTVTGYTGKLIF. The CDR3, as DNA: TGTGCCTGTGACACATTCCTAACTGTTACCGGGTACACCGGTAAACTCATCTTT.